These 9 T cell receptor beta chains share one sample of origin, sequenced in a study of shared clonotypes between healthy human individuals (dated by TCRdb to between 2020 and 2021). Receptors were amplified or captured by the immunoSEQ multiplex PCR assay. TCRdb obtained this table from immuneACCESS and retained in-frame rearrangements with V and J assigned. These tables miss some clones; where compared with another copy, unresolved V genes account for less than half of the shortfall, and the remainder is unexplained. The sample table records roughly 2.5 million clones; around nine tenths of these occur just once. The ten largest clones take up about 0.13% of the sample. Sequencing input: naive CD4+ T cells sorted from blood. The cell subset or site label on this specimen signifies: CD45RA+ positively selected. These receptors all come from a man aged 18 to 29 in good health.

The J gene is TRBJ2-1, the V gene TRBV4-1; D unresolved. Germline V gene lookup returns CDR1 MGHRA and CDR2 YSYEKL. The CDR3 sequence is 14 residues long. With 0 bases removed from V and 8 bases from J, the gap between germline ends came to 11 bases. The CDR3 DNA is TGCGCCAGCAGCCAAGACCCCCTTAGCCATGAGCAGTTCTTC. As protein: CASSQDPLSHEQFF.

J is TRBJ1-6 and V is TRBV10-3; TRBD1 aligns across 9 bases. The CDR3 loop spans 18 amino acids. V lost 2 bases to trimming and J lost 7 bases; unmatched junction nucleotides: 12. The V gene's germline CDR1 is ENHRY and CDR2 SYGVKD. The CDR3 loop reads CAISETGGFLSGNSPLHF. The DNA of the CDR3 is TGTGCCATCAGTGAGACAGGGGGCTTTCTATCAGGGAATTCACCCCTCCACTTT.

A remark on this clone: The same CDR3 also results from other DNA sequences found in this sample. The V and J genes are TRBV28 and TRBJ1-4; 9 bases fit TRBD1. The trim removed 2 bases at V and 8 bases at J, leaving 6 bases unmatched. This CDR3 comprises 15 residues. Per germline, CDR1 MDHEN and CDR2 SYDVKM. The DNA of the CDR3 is TGTGCCAGCAGTTTACCCGGGACAGGGAACGAAAAACTGTTTTTT. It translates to CASSLPGTGNEKLFF.

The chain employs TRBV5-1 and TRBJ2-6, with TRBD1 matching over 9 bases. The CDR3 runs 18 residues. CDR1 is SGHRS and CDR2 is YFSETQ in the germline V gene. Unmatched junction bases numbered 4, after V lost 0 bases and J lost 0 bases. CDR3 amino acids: CASSLGGTGISGANVLTF. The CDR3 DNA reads TGCGCCAGCAGCTTGGGTGGGACAGGGATCTCTGGGGCCAACGTCCTGACTTTC.

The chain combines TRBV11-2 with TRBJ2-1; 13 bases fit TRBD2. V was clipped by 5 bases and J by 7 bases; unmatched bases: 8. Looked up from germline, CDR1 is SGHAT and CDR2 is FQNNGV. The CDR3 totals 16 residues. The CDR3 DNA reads TGTGCCAGCAGCCGAATAACTAGCGGGAGGGGAAATGAGCAGTTCTTC. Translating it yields CASSRITSGRGNEQFF.

The CDR3 DNA is TGTGCCAGCATCAGGGAGACAGGGTTGTTTCGTGGCTACACCTTC. Protein sequence: CASIRETGLFRGYTF. The rearrangement links TRBV28 to TRBJ1-2; 7 bases align to TRBD1. The CDR3 loop spans 15 amino acids. CDR1 and CDR2 (germline): MDHEN, SYDVKM. V was pared by 7 bases and J by 7 bases, with 15 bases of the junction left unmatched.

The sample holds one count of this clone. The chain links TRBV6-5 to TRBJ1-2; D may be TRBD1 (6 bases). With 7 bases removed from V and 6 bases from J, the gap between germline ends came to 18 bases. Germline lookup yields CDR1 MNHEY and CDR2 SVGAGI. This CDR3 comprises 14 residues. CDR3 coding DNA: TGTGCCAGCACCAAGATTGGGGGGCTAGATGGCTACACCTTC. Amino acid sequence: CASTKIGGLDGYTF.

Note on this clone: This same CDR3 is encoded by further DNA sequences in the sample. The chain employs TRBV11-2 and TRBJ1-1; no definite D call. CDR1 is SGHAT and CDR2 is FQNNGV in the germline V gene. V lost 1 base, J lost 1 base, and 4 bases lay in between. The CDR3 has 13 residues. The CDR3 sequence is CASSLVPNTEAFF. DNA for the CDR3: TGTGCCAGCAGCTTAGTCCCGAACACTGAAGCTTTCTTT.

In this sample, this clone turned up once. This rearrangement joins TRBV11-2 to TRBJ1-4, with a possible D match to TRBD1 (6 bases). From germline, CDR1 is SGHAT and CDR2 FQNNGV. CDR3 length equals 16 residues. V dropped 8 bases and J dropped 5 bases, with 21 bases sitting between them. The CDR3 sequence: CASQNRDTWGNEKLFF. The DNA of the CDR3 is TGTGCCAGCCAAAACCGGGACACTTGGGGAAATGAAAAACTGTTTTTT.